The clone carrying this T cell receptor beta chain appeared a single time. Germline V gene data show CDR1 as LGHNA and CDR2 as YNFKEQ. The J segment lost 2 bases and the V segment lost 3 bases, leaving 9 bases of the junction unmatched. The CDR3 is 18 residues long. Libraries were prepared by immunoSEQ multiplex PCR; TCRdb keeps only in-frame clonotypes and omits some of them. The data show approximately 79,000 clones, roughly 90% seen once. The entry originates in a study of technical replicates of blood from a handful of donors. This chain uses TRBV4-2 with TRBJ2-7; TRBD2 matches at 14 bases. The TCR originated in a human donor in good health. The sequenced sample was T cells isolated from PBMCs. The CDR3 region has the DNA TGTGCCAGCAGCCACCGAGGGACTAGCGGGAGCCTTACCTACGAGCAGTACTTC. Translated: CASSHRGTSGSLTYEQYF.